This T cell receptor beta chain emerged from a study of blood T cell repertoires in COVID-19. Authors' data handling: Nucleated cell number was recorded as an estimate derived from reference gene primer amplification. TCRdb's copy holds only in-frame clones and misses some; the assay was immunoSEQ multiplex PCR. V and J calls plus clone size are reproduced from that table; the DNA served to infer D and trimming. This sample has about 390,000 clones; about 87% occur once, and the top ten carry about a tenth. The CDR3 contains 17 residues. Germline lookup yields CDR1 KGHSH and CDR2 LQKENI. J lost 2 bases, V lost 3 bases, and 8 bases had no gene match.

The sample was PBMCs or T cells enriched from blood (not recorded which). The chain recombines TRBV18 with TRBJ2-5, with 11 bases that match TRBD2. The TCR sequence derives from a woman aged 45-60 years who had recovered from COVID-19. CDR3 DNA sequence: TGTGCCAGCTCACCCCGTGCCGGGACTAGCGGACAAGAGACCCAGTACTTC. Translation: CASSPRAGTSGQETQYF.